This is a list of T cell receptor beta chains from one sample in a study of blood T cell repertoires in COVID-19. This table comes from immunoSEQ multiplex PCR, and its TCRdb copy is limited to in-frame clones, with some not included. In the table there are approximately 150,000 clones, 75% to 90% of which are singletons. Sequencing used peripheral blood. Receptors were obtained from a man aged 18 to 29 with COVID-19, enrolled during active disease. Both conserved end residues are part of each CDR3. The order of the fields is clone size, V gene, D gene, J gene, CDR3 DNA, CDR3 protein. The D gene is left open where the match is weak. Part of the rows lack a size; the others show once, few, many or a class for expanded clones.

NA	TRBV28	NA	TRBJ1-3	TGTGCCAGCAGTTTCGGGAACTCTGGAAACACCATATATTTT	CASSFGNSGNTIYF
NA	TRBV10-3	TRBD1	TRBJ1-4	TGTGCCATCAGTGATGGCAGGGGGTCGTCTAATGAAAAACTGCTTTTT	CAISDGRGSSNEKLLF
once	TRBV30	NA	TRBJ2-1	TGTGCCTGGATCCGAAGGGGGAGCTACAATGAGCAGTTCTTC	CAWIRRGSYNEQFF
NA	TRBV6-5	NA	TRBJ2-4	TGTGCCAGCCGACCTCCCGGACAGAGCAAAAACATTCAGTACTTC	CASRPPGQSKNIQYF
NA	TRBV15	NA	TRBJ2-7	TGTGCCACCAGCAGAGATATAGAGGCCTACGAGCAGTACTTC	CATSRDIEAYEQYF
NA	TRBV7-9	NA	TRBJ2-7	TGTGCCAGCAGATCTTTAGCGAGCAGCTCCTACGAGCAGTACTTC	CASRSLASSSYEQYF
NA	TRBV5-8	TRBD2	TRBJ2-7	TGTGCCAGCAGCTTGTATCTAGCGGGAGTCAGGAGCTCCTACGAGCAGTACTTC	CASSLYLAGVRSSYEQYF
NA	TRBV4-3	NA	TRBJ2-1	TGCGCCAGCAGCCAAGGGCCAAGCTCCTACAATGAGCAGTTCTTC	CASSQGPSSYNEQFF
NA	TRBV5-6	TRBD1	TRBJ1-4	TGTGCCAGCAGCAGTCGACTTCTTCGGGACAGAGAATATGAAAAACTGCTTTTT	CASSSRLLRDREYEKLLF
NA	TRBV27	NA	TRBJ1-6	TGTGCCAGCAGTATCCGGACAGCGGGGAATTCACCCCTCCACTTT	CASSIRTAGNSPLHF
NA	TRBV28	NA	TRBJ2-3	TGTGCCAGCAGCTTCGGGGCAGATACGCAGTATTTT	CASSFGADTQYF
NA	TRBV15	NA	TRBJ2-3	TGTGCCACCAGCAGAGGGCAGGGGGGTTTGGCCGTCGGCACAGATACGCAGTATTTT	CATSRGQGGLAVGTDTQYF
NA	TRBV9	TRBD2	TRBJ2-1	TGTGCCAGCAGCGTAGATCTAGCGGGAGGTTACAATGAGCAGTTCTTC	CASSVDLAGGYNEQFF
once	TRBV18	NA	TRBJ2-5	TGTGCCAGCTCACCTTTTCCCCAGGGCTCGGGCTCAGAGACCCAGTACTTC	CASSPFPQGSGSETQYF
NA	TRBV7-6	NA	TRBJ2-5	TGTGCCAGCAGCTTAGTGGTCGGCCGCCCAGGGACCCAGTACTTC	CASSLVVGRPGTQYF
once	TRBV7-2	TRBD1	TRBJ2-7	TGTGCCAGCAGCTTAGACGGACAGGGTACTCCCTACGAGCAGTACTTC	CASSLDGQGTPYEQYF
NA	TRBV10-1	TRBD1	TRBJ1-5	TGCGCCAGCAGTGACGGAGACAGGGTCGGCAATCAGCCCCAGCATTTT	CASSDGDRVGNQPQHF
NA	TRBV29-1	TRBD1	TRBJ2-2	TGCAGCGTCTTCGGGACAGGGGTAACCGGGGAGCTGTTTTTT	CSVFGTGVTGELFF
few	TRBV19	TRBD1	TRBJ2-3	TGTGCCAGTAGTATGAGGGCAGGGGGTGGAGATACGCAGTATTTT	CASSMRAGGGDTQYF
NA	TRBV15	NA	TRBJ1-4	TGTGCCACCAGCAGTGGGCAGAGAAATAATGAAAAACTGCTTTTT	CATSSGQRNNEKLLF
once	TRBV5-1	TRBD1	TRBJ2-7	TGCGCCAGCAGCACGGGGGACAGGGAGTACGAGCAGTACTTC	CASSTGDREYEQYF
few	TRBV5-1	NA	TRBJ2-1	TGCGCCAGCTCCTTCGGGGTAGCGTACAATGAGCAGTTCTTC	CASSFGVAYNEQFF
NA	TRBV10-3	NA	TRBJ1-4	TGTGCCATCAGTGAGGTGGGGCAGAATGAAAAACTGCTTTTT	CAISEVGQNEKLLF
NA	TRBV19	TRBD2	TRBJ2-7	TGTGCCAGTAGTATCGACCCGAGGACTAGCGGGAGTAGGTACGAGCAGTACTTC	CASSIDPRTSGSRYEQYF
NA	TRBV28	NA	TRBJ2-3	TGTGCCAGCAGTACAACCGGCACAGATACGCAGTATTTT	CASSTTGTDTQYF
NA	TRBV19	TRBD2	TRBJ2-1	TGTGCCAGTAGTGCCCTAGCGGGAGCCTCCTACAATGAGCAGTTCTTC	CASSALAGASYNEQFF
once	TRBV6-5	NA	TRBJ1-6	TGTGCCAGCCGGGGGGGCATTCATTCACCCCTCCACTTT	CASRGGIHSPLHF
NA	TRBV11-3	TRBD2	TRBJ2-1	TGTGCCAGCAGCTTAGATTCAGGACTAGCGGGCTACAATGAGCAGTTCTTC	CASSLDSGLAGYNEQFF
NA	TRBV7-2	NA	TRBJ1-5	TGTGCCAGCAGCCTAATAGACAGTAGCAATCAGCCCCAGCATTTT	CASSLIDSSNQPQHF
NA	TRBV6-2/TRBV6-3	NA	TRBJ2-7	TGTGCCAGCAGCCCCCTATCCTACGAGCAGTACTTC	CASSPLSYEQYF
NA	TRBV6-2/TRBV6-3	TRBD2	TRBJ2-2	TGTGCCAGCAGTTATCCTGGGGGACTAGCGGGAAGAACCGGGGAGCTGTTTTTT	CASSYPGGLAGRTGELFF
NA	TRBV29-1	TRBD2	TRBJ2-1	TGCAGCGTTCCACTAGCGGGAGGGCCGTTCGATGAGCAGTTCTTC	CSVPLAGGPFDEQFF
NA	TRBV28	TRBD1	TRBJ1-2	TGTGCCAGCAGTTCCGCCCCAGGGGGCTATGGCTACACCTTC	CASSSAPGGYGYTF